One and the same sample provided the 26 T cell receptor beta chains below, sequenced in a study of blood T cell repertoires in COVID-19. This table comes from immunoSEQ multiplex PCR, and its TCRdb copy is limited to in-frame clones, with some not included. The sample gives under 40,000 clones, approximately 93% of which show up once; under 6.5% is in the top ten. Sequencing was carried out using peripheral blood. The receptor source for this set is a human donor in a cohort sampled during active COVID-19.

The gene calls are TRBV7-9 and TRBJ1-1; TRBD1 agrees at 11 bases. The length of the CDR3 is 17 residues. CDR1 is SEHNR, CDR2 FQNEAQ, per germline (reference sequence). J gave up 3 bases and V 5 bases, and 11 bases lay outside the gene matches. The CDR3 spells CASSKRTGGFGDTEAFF. In DNA form, the CDR3 reads TGTGCCAGCAGCAAGCGGACAGGGGGCTTTGGAGACACTGAAGCTTTCTTT.

The chain is built from TRBV3-1 (or the pseudogene TRBV3-2) and TRBJ1-6; D call uncertain. CDR1 and CDR2 (germline): LGHDT, YNNKEL (reference sequence). This CDR3 is 14 amino acids long. V lost 7 bases to trimming and J lost 6 bases, with 13 bases between them. The CDR3 sequence: CASKHGSSNSPLHF. For the CDR3, the DNA is TGTGCCAGCAAACACGGGTCGAGTAATTCACCCCTCCACTTT.

This clone has a single count. The chain links TRBV18 to TRBJ1-2; D remains ambiguous. Between the trimmed V and J ends, which lost 1 base and 3 bases, there was a span of 12 bases. The V gene's germline CDR1 is KGHSH and CDR2 LQKENI. CDR3 length equals 15 residues. The CDR3 DNA is TGTGCCAGCTCACCACAAAGTGGGCAGTACTATGGCTACACCTTC. It encodes CASSPQSGQYYGYTF.

The genes are TRBV7-6 and TRBJ2-3; 12 positions match TRBD2. The CDR3 totals 17 residues. Germline CDR1 reads SGHVS; CDR2 reads FNYEAQ. Trimming removed 3 bases from V and 2 bases from J; junction bases left unmatched: 6. The CDR3 reads CASSFTGLAGYTDTQYF. The CDR3 coding sequence is TGTGCCAGCAGCTTTACAGGACTAGCGGGGTACACAGATACGCAGTATTTT.

The V call is TRBV23-1, the J call TRBJ2-7; D ambiguous. TRBV23-1 carries the ORF label, with uncertain function. The CDR3 has 14 residues. The V end lost 3 bases, the J end lost 2 bases, and 11 bases lay between the germline ends. The CDR3 is CASSQGTWTYEQYF. Here the CDR3 DNA reads TGCGCCAGCAGTCAGGGCACTTGGACCTACGAGCAGTACTTC.

The rearrangement joins TRBV7-9 to TRBJ1-2, with TRBD1 matching over 7 bases. Unmatched junction bases numbered 7, after V lost 2 bases and J lost 4 bases. Per germline, CDR1 SEHNR and CDR2 FQNEAQ (reference sequence). The CDR3 extends over 15 amino acids. CDR3 region: CASSLLKTGTYGYTF. For the CDR3, the DNA is TGTGCCAGCAGCTTACTTAAGACAGGGACCTATGGCTACACCTTC. The full variable domain, with the rest looked up from reference TRBV7-9 and TRBJ1-2, is DTGVSQNPRHKITKRGQNVTFRCDPISEHNRLYWYRQTLGQGPEFLTYFQNEAQLEKSRLLSDRFSAERPKGSFSTLEIQRTEQGDSAMYLCASSLLKTGTYGYTFGSGTRLTVV.

The chain has TRBV28 and TRBJ1-3; 9 bases align to TRBD1. CDR1 MDHEN and CDR2 SYDVKM come from the germline V gene. V was pared by 6 bases and J by 1 base, with 10 bases of the junction left unmatched. CDR3 size: 17 residues. CDR3 residues: CASSALPGQGSGNTIYF. In nucleotides, the CDR3 is TGTGCCAGCAGCGCTTTACCGGGACAGGGATCTGGAAACACCATATATTTT. The full variable domain, its missing parts supplied by reference TRBV28 and TRBJ1-3, is DVKVTQSSRYLVKRTGEKVFLECVQDMDHENMFWYRQDPGLGLRLIYFSYDVKMKEKGDIPEGYSVSREKKERFSLILESASTNQTSMYLCASSALPGQGSGNTIYFGEGSWLTVV.

The rearrangement links TRBV7-8 to TRBJ1-1; D might be TRBD1 (6 bases). Germline loops: CDR1 SGHVS, CDR2 FQNEAQ. This CDR3 is built from 13 residues. The V gene lost 5 bases and the J gene lost 6 bases, with 13 bases spanning the gap. This CDR3 is CASSGRTEAEAFF. CDR3 sequence (DNA): TGTGCCAGCAGCGGCAGGACAGAAGCTGAAGCTTTCTTT. The whole variable domain, remainder taken from reference TRBV7-8 and TRBJ1-1, is GAGVSQSPRYKVAKRGQDVALRCDPISGHVSLFWYQQALGQGPEFLTYFQNEAQLDKSGLPSDRFFAERPEGSVSTLKIQRTQQEDSAVYLCASSGRTEAEAFFGQGTRLTVV.

This clone was seen just once. This chain joins TRBV15 and TRBJ1-2, with D uncertain. In germline, CDR1 is LNHNV, CDR2 YYDKDF (reference sequence). The ends were cut back, 0 bases at V and 4 bases at J, with 9 bases in the middle. This CDR3 contains 14 residues. This chain's CDR3 is CATSRDLGGYGYTF. The CDR3 DNA reads as TGTGCCACCAGCAGAGATCTAGGAGGCTATGGCTACACCTTC. Full variable domain (rest looked up from reference TRBV15 and TRBJ1-2): DAMVIQNPRYQVTQFGKPVTLSCSQTLNHNVMYWYQQKSSQAPKLLFHYYDKDFNNEADTPDNFQSRRPNTSFCFLDIRSPGLGDTAMYLCATSRDLGGYGYTFGSGTRLTVV.

The rearrangement uses TRBV7-9 and TRBJ2-3; TRBD2 matches at 11 bases. V trimming: 1 base; J trimming: 10 bases; junction bases outside the gene matches: 10. This CDR3 has 16 amino acids. The V gene's germline CDR1 is SEHNR and CDR2 FQNEAQ (reference sequence). CDR3 in amino acids: CASSLEASGGPAAQYF. CDR3 coding DNA: TGTGCCAGCAGCTTAGAGGCTAGCGGGGGGCCTGCTGCGCAGTATTTT.

This chain joins TRBV5-6 and TRBJ1-2; possibly TRBD1 for D (5 bases). CDR3 length: 16 amino acids. The germline gives CDR1 SGHDT, CDR2 YYEEEE. V lost 4 bases and J 7 bases, leaving 23 bases between the germline ends. CDR3 DNA sequence: TGTGCCAGCAGCCGGCTGGTAGGACAAATAGTCGGTGGCTACACCTTC. Residues: CASSRLVGQIVGGYTF.

The chain couples TRBV6-6 to TRBJ1-1; D gene unclear. Germline CDR1 MNHNY, CDR2 SVGAGI (reference sequence). This CDR3 has 14 residues. Deletions cut 5 bases from V and 3 bases from J, with 13 bases between. The CDR3 is CASSPNGWDTEAFF. The CDR3 nucleotides read TGTGCCAGCAGTCCCAACGGGTGGGACACTGAAGCTTTCTTT.

This chain links TRBV5-6 with TRBJ2-7; TRBD2 matches at 12 bases. V shed 1 base, J shed 2 bases, and the junction held 13 bases outside the gene matches. The CDR3 is 19 amino acids. Looked up from germline, CDR1 is SGHDT and CDR2 is YYEEEE. In nucleotides, the CDR3 is TGTGCCAGCAGCTTGCTTGTCCGGGACAGACTAGCGGGGGCCTACGAGCAGTACTTC. It translates to CASSLLVRDRLAGAYEQYF.

CDR3 residues: CASSWAPLAGGPGDTQYF. The CDR3, as DNA: TGTGCCAGCAGCTGGGCCCCCCTAGCGGGAGGGCCGGGGGATACGCAGTATTTT. The chain combines TRBV5-4 with TRBJ2-3; TRBD2 matches 12 bases. Germline V gene lookup returns CDR1 SGHNT and CDR2 YYREEE (reference sequence). The V and J ends lost 3 bases and 6 bases, in that order; junction bases with no gene match: 14. The CDR3 contains 18 residues. The full variable domain, with the rest looked up from reference TRBV5-4 and TRBJ2-3, is ETGVTQSPTHLIKTRGQQVTLRCSSQSGHNTVSWYQQALGQGPQFIFQYYREEENGRGNFPPRFSGLQFPNYSSELNVNALELDDSALYLCASSWAPLAGGPGDTQYFGPGTRLTVL.

The V and J genes are TRBV7-8 and TRBJ1-2; D might be TRBD1 (5 bases). V was cut by 0 bases and J by 5 bases, with 7 bases left in between. CDR3 size: 13 residues. The germline CDR1 and CDR2 sequences are SGHVS and FQNEAQ. CDR3 nucleotides: TGTGCCAGCAGCTTAGCCCAGGGATATGGCTACACCTTC. Amino acids: CASSLAQGYGYTF.

This sequence joins TRBV12-3 or TRBV12-4 and TRBJ2-1; D ambiguous. The V gene lost 3 bases and the J gene lost 7 bases, with 10 bases spanning the gap. This CDR3 has 13 amino acids. This CDR3 reads CASSFAGENEQFF. CDR3 DNA: TGTGCCAGCAGTTTCGCAGGCGAGAATGAGCAGTTCTTC.

As DNA, the CDR3 is TGTGCCAGCAGCTTGGCCCGCGGGAGGTTGAGCACAGATACGCAGTATTTT. This sequence encodes CASSLARGRLSTDTQYF. The J gene is TRBJ2-3, the V gene TRBV5-4; 8 bases agree with TRBD2. J was trimmed by 0 bases and V by 0 bases; bases with no gene match: 6. Per the germline V gene, CDR1 is SGHNT and CDR2 is YYREEE (reference sequence). The CDR3 length is 17 residues.

This clone has only a few counts. This chain links TRBV5-6 with TRBJ2-2; TRBD2 agrees at 10 bases. The CDR3 length is 15 residues. The V and J ends lost 3 bases and 3 bases, in that order; junction bases with no gene match: 2. Per the germline V gene, CDR1 is SGHDT and CDR2 is YYEEEE. CDR3 in amino acids: CASSSSGSYTGELFF. The CDR3 nucleotides are TGTGCCAGCAGCTCTAGCGGGAGTTACACCGGGGAGCTGTTTTTT.

This clone was counted once. The chain links TRBV7-9 to TRBJ2-5; a weak D match, TRBD2 (6 bases). Germline V gives CDR1 SEHNR, CDR2 FQNEAQ (reference sequence). Trimming cost V 3 bases and J 1 base, with 15 bases left between them. The CDR3 consists of 16 residues. CDR3 in DNA: TGTGCCAGCAGCTTTCCACTGGGTAGCGGCCAAGAGACCCAGTACTTC. Its protein is CASSFPLGSGQETQYF.

This sequence joins TRBV4-1 and TRBJ2-2; TRBD2 might be the D (6 bases). The V end was cut by 1 base, the J end by 6 bases, with 9 bases between. The CDR3 extends over 14 amino acids. CDR1 and CDR2 from the germline V gene are MGHRA and YSYEKL. The CDR3 DNA follows: TGCGCCAGCAGCCAAGGGGACTTGGCCGGGGAGCTGTTTTTT. Protein sequence: CASSQGDLAGELFF.

This clone has a handful of counts. This chain joins TRBV5-1 and TRBJ1-6; D uncertain. With 0 bases removed from V and 9 bases from J, the gap between germline ends came to 13 bases. CDR3 length equals 15 residues. CDR1 is SGHRS and CDR2 is YFSETQ in the germline V gene. CDR3 sequence reads: CASSLDPGKGSPLHF. The CDR3 DNA follows: TGCGCCAGCAGCTTGGACCCGGGGAAGGGTTCACCCCTCCACTTT.

The count of this clone is one. V and J are TRBV2 and TRBJ2-7, with a tentative D call TRBD1 (6 bases). Trimming removed 6 bases from V and 0 bases from J, with 12 bases in between. The length of the CDR3 is 14 residues. The germline V gene has CDR1 SNHLY and CDR2 FYNNEI. CDR3 protein: CASSRDKSSYEQYF. In nucleotides, the CDR3 is TGTGCCAGCAGCCGGGACAAGAGCTCCTACGAGCAGTACTTC.

This rearrangement joins TRBV18 to TRBJ1-1; perhaps TRBD1 as D (5 bases). The CDR3 sequence is 20 residues long. Germline-derived CDR1 and CDR2 are KGHSH and LQKENI. V gave up 2 bases and J gave up 4 bases, with 29 bases separating them. This CDR3 reads CASSPRGQGIPGRTGTEAFF. DNA of the CDR3: TGTGCCAGCTCACCAAGAGGTCAGGGCATCCCGGGCCGCACGGGCACTGAAGCTTTCTTT.

For the CDR3, the DNA is TGTGCCAGCAGCGCCCGCCTCGACCGGAGTTCACCCCTCCACTTT. Protein: CASSARLDRSSPLHF. V and J are TRBV7-8 and TRBJ1-6, with D hard to call. There are 15 residues in the CDR3. Germline CDR1 reads SGHVS; CDR2 reads FQNEAQ. Trimming cost V 5 bases and J 9 bases, with 17 bases left between them. Full variable domain (missing parts from reference TRBV7-8 and TRBJ1-6): GAGVSQSPRYKVAKRGQDVALRCDPISGHVSLFWYQQALGQGPEFLTYFQNEAQLDKSGLPSDRFFAERPEGSVSTLKIQRTQQEDSAVYLCASSARLDRSSPLHFGNGTRLTVT.

The chain uses TRBV28 and TRBJ2-5; D possibly corresponds to TRBD1 (6 bases). The germline V gene encodes CDR1 MDHEN and CDR2 SYDVKM. Between the trimmed V and J ends, which lost 5 bases and 6 bases, there was a span of 19 bases. The CDR3 extends over 15 amino acids. CDR3 loop: CASSGGGFRGKTQYF. The CDR3, as DNA: TGTGCCAGCAGTGGGGGTGGGTTCAGGGGAAAGACCCAGTACTTC.

V and J are TRBV19 and TRBJ2-7; D might be TRBD1 (5 bases). Germline V gives CDR1 LNHDA, CDR2 SQIVND (reference sequence). Trimming left V 3 bases short and J 2 bases short, with 11 bases between. The length of the CDR3 is 14 residues. CDR3 coding DNA: TGTGCCAGTAGTATTGTCGCAGGGACCTACGAGCAGTACTTC. Translated, it gives CASSIVAGTYEQYF.